Presented here are 4 T cell receptor beta chains from one specimen sequenced in a study of OX40 agonist ivuxolimab in advanced cancers. Produced via immunoSEQ multiplex PCR; TCRdb's table is partial and in-frame only. The sample records 92,000 or so clones, approximately 90% being singletons. The sequencing here drew on CD4+ or CD8+ T cells sorted from blood, taken in a trial of the OX40 agonist ivuxolimab. The receptors come from an adult with an advanced solid tumor such as melanoma, head and neck, liver or kidney cancer.

V and J are TRBV19 and TRBJ2-5; tentative D call: TRBD1 (5 bases). Germline V gene sequence: CDR1 LNHDA, CDR2 SQIVND (reference sequence). Trimming removed 4 bases at V and 3 bases at J, with 12 bases between. The CDR3 length is 14 residues. CDR3 nucleotides: TGTGCCAGTAGTAACCGCCAGGGAAAAGAGACCCAGTACTTC. Amino acid sequence: CASSNRQGKETQYF.

The chain employs TRBV19 and TRBJ2-1; D assignment may be TRBD1 or TRBD2 (5 bases each). Looked up from germline, CDR1 is LNHDA and CDR2 is SQIVND (reference sequence). The germline V and J ends were trimmed by 2 bases and 2 bases, with 13 bases remaining between them. CDR3 length equals 16 residues. The DNA of the CDR3 is TGTGCCAGTAGTATATGGGGTTTGGGGGCCTACAATGAGCAGTTCTTC. Residues: CASSIWGLGAYNEQFF.

The chain is built from TRBV30 and TRBJ2-7; 7 bases line up with TRBD1. The ends lost 0 bases at V and 7 bases at J; junction bases unmatched: 21. The CDR3 totals 18 residues. Germline CDR1 GTSNPN, CDR2 SVGIG (reference sequence). DNA of the CDR3: TGTGCCTGGAGTGTACGCCCGTCGGGCAGGGGGAATTTAGGGGAGCAGTACTTC. It codes for CAWSVRPSGRGNLGEQYF.

J is TRBJ2-7 and V is TRBV7-2, with D uncertain. The CDR3 loop spans 11 amino acids. The germline V gene has CDR1 SGHTA and CDR2 FQGNSA. Trimming left V 5 bases short and J 6 bases short, with 8 bases between. CDR3 sequence reads: CASSQSSEQYF. The CDR3 DNA follows: TGTGCCAGCAGCCAGAGCTCCGAGCAGTACTTC.